This passage covers 22 T cell receptor beta chains from one sample sequenced in a study of Ad26.COV2.S vaccination and SARS-CoV-2 variants. Treatment here: roughly 19 received Ad26.COV2.S at low or high dose, single or two shots; roughly five received placebo; per-sample allocation not given. At day 63 after the first vaccine or placebo injection, samples were drawn. Assay used: immunoSEQ multiplex PCR; TCRdb lists only in-frame clones, some missing. Among hundreds of thousands of clones, roughly 90% were seen once, and the ten largest hold roughly 1.5%. The starting material was peripheral blood, obtained in a trial of Ad26.COV2.S vaccine versus placebo. The receptor source for this set is a person aged 18-60 years who received the Ad26.COV2.S COVID-19 vaccine or a placebo.

This chain links TRBV2 with TRBJ1-5; TRBD1 agrees at 7 bases. In germline, CDR1 is SNHLY, CDR2 FYNNEI. CDR3 length: 15 amino acids. Germline trimming cut 3 bases from V and 1 base from J; bases unmatched to any gene: 3. DNA for the CDR3: TGTGCCAGCAGTGAGGGACAGATAAGCAATCAGCCCCAGCATTTT. Its protein is CASSEGQISNQPQHF. Full variable domain (missing parts from reference TRBV2 and TRBJ1-5): EPEVTQTPSHQVTQMGQEVILRCVPISNHLYFYWYRQILGQKVEFLVSFYNNEISEKSEIFDDQFSVERPDGSNFTLKIRSTKLEDSAMYFCASSEGQISNQPQHFGDGTRLSIL.

The chain joins TRBV10-3 to TRBJ1-5; 7 nucleotides match TRBD1. Germline loops: CDR1 ENHRY, CDR2 SYGVKD. The CDR3 extends over 13 amino acids. The V and J ends lost 4 bases and 5 bases, in that order; junction bases with no gene match: 2. The CDR3, as DNA: TGTGCCATCAGTGGGGACAGTTATCAGCCCCAGCATTTT. It translates to CAISGDSYQPQHF.

The V and J genes are TRBV6-6 and TRBJ2-7; 8 nucleotides match TRBD1. The CDR3 runs 15 residues. The germline CDR1 and CDR2 sequences are MNHNY and SVGAGI (reference sequence). V dropped 2 bases and J dropped 4; count of bases not matched to a gene: 7. The CDR3 bases are TGTGCCAGCAGTTACGAACAGGGGGATTGGTACGAGCAGTACTTC. Amino acid sequence: CASSYEQGDWYEQYF.

This chain connects TRBV7-9 to TRBJ2-5; either TRBD1 or TRBD2 may fit D (5 bases each). The ends were cut back, 4 bases at V and 4 bases at J, with 13 bases in the middle. Germline V lookup: CDR1 SEHNR, CDR2 FQNEAQ (reference sequence). CDR3 size: 14 residues. Here the CDR3 reads CASSSGPGGETQYF. The CDR3 nucleotides are TGTGCCAGCAGCTCGGGACCGGGCGGAGAGACCCAGTACTTC.

This chain connects TRBV29-1 to TRBJ1-2; D perhaps matches TRBD1 (6 bases). CDR3 size: 13 residues. Trimming pared 4 bases from V and 5 bases from J, leaving 14 bases between. CDR1 SQVTM and CDR2 ANQGSEA come from the germline V gene. The CDR3, as DNA: TGCAGCGTTGCTGGGCAGGGGCTGTATGGCTACACCTTC. Amino acids: CSVAGQGLYGYTF.

CDR3 in amino acids: CASSLGVAGATDTQYF. The CDR3 nucleotides are TGTGCCAGCAGCTTAGGTGTAGCGGGAGCTACAGATACGCAGTATTTT. This chain joins TRBV7-9 and TRBJ2-3, with 9 bases matching TRBD2. CDR1 is SEHNR, CDR2 FQNEAQ, per germline (reference sequence). CDR3 length equals 16 residues. J was trimmed by 3 bases and V by 1 base; bases with no gene match: 5.

The rearrangement links TRBV11-2 to TRBJ2-3; 11 bases are shared with TRBD2. Germline-derived CDR1 and CDR2 are SGHAT and FQNNGV. V lost 10 bases to trimming and J lost 6 bases; unmatched junction nucleotides: 9. The CDR3 has 14 residues. The CDR3: CATRLAGGLDTQYF. CDR3 nucleotides: TGTGCCACCCGCCTAGCGGGAGGTTTGGATACGCAGTATTTT.

This sequence joins TRBV30 and TRBJ2-5; 9 nucleotides align to TRBD1. CDR1 GTSNPN and CDR2 SVGIG come from the germline V gene (reference sequence). CDR3 length: 15 residues. V lost 2 bases to trimming and J lost 6 bases; unmatched junction nucleotides: 10. This CDR3 reads CAWSITGTGIQTQYF. The DNA for the CDR3 is TGTGCCTGGAGTATAACCGGGACAGGGATTCAGACCCAGTACTTC.

In this sample, this clone turned up once. The CDR3, as DNA: TGTGCCAGCCGATCCATAGCGGGGGGGTTGGAGACCCAGTACTTC. Protein product: CASRSIAGGLETQYF. This chain uses TRBV6-6 with TRBJ2-5; TRBD2 aligns across 11 bases. After removal of 8 bases from V and 5 bases from J, the junction contained 10 bases not matched to a gene. The CDR3 spans 15 residues. The V gene's germline CDR1 is MNHNY and CDR2 SVGAGI (reference sequence).

The chain joins TRBV6-2 or TRBV6-3 to TRBJ1-5; 7 bases align to TRBD1. Germline V gene data show CDR1 as MNHEY and CDR2 as SVGEGT. The CDR3 sequence is 15 residues long. V lost 4 bases, J lost 0 bases, and 3 bases stayed unmatched. CDR3 amino acids: CASSSGQHSNQPQHF. The CDR3 nucleotides read TGTGCCAGCAGTTCGGGACAGCATAGCAATCAGCCCCAGCATTTT.

V and J are TRBV6-1 and TRBJ2-3, with D hard to call. V was pared by 3 bases and J by 4 bases, with 5 bases between. This CDR3 contains 12 residues. CDR1 MNHNS and CDR2 SASEGT come from the germline V gene. CDR3 loop: CASSDLADTQYF. The CDR3 DNA reads as TGTGCCAGCAGTGATCTGGCAGATACGCAGTATTTT.

This chain uses TRBV7-2 with TRBJ2-7, with 7 bases that match TRBD2. Trimming at V came to 5 bases and at J to 0 bases, leaving 1 base not matched to a gene. The V gene's germline CDR1 is SGHTA and CDR2 FQGNSA. The CDR3 is 13 amino acids. The CDR3 sequence: CASSPGGSYEQYF. The CDR3 coding sequence is TGTGCCAGCAGCCCGGGGGGCTCCTACGAGCAGTACTTC.

Here the CDR3 DNA reads TGCGCCAGCAGCTTAGGGGACAGAACAACTAATGAAAAACTGTTTTTT. Its protein product is CASSLGDRTTNEKLFF. The chain employs TRBV5-1 and TRBJ1-4; 7 bases align to TRBD1. CDR1 is SGHRS, CDR2 YFSETQ, per germline. With 2 bases clipped from V and 0 bases from J, the junction kept 4 bases outside the gene matches. The CDR3 consists of 16 residues. Complete variable domain (other parts from reference TRBV5-1 and TRBJ1-4): KAGVTQTPRYLIKTRGQQVTLSCSPISGHRSVSWYQQTPGQGLQFLFEYFSETQRNKGNFPGRFSGRQFSNSRSEMNVSTLELGDSALYLCASSLGDRTTNEKLFFGSGTQLSVL.

This clone is a singleton in its sample. The rearrangement links TRBV7-2 to TRBJ1-2, with D uncertain. Trimming took off 3 bases at V and 7 bases at J, with 12 bases between the two ends. This CDR3 spans 13 amino acids. Germline CDR1 is SGHTA and CDR2 is FQGNSA. The DNA of the CDR3 is TGTGCCAGCAGCTTCTCCGTCCCCAGTGGCTACACCTTC. Its protein is CASSFSVPSGYTF.

The chain is built from TRBV7-6 and TRBJ2-2; 7 bases line up with TRBD2. This CDR3 is 17 amino acids long. Germline V CDR1 and CDR2: SGHVS, FNYEAQ. Trimming removed 4 bases from V and 5 bases from J; junction bases left unmatched: 13. This chain's CDR3 is CASSSWEAGVFTGELFF. For the CDR3, the DNA is TGTGCCAGCAGCTCCTGGGAGGCGGGAGTATTTACCGGGGAGCTGTTTTTT. The whole variable domain, filled in from reference TRBV7-6 and TRBJ2-2, reads GAGVSQSPRYKVTKRGQDVALRCDPISGHVSLYWYRQALGQGPEFLTYFNYEAQQDKSGLPNDRFSAERPEGSISTLTIQRTEQRDSAMYRCASSSWEAGVFTGELFFGEGSRLTVL.

The chain carries TRBV6-1 and TRBJ2-1; D is ambiguous. Germline-derived CDR1 and CDR2 are MNHNS and SASEGT. This CDR3 is 16 amino acids long. Trimming left V 0 bases short and J 5 bases short, with 14 bases between. The CDR3 is CASSEALRRMNNEQFF. The CDR3 bases are TGTGCCAGCAGTGAAGCGCTGCGGAGAATGAACAATGAGCAGTTCTTC.

The rearrangement links TRBV21-1 to TRBJ1-2. TRBV21-1 is a listed pseudogene. The CDR3 spans 14 residues. This CDR3 reads CASSKSGPEDGYTF. In DNA, the CDR3 is TGTGCCAGCAGCAAAAGCGGGCCAGAAGATGGCTACACCTTC.

The rearrangement links TRBV15 to TRBJ2-7; TRBD1 matches 9 bases. Unmatched junction bases numbered 8, after V lost 5 bases and J lost 6 bases. The germline CDR1 and CDR2 sequences are LNHNV and YYDKDF (reference sequence). The length of the CDR3 is 14 residues. The CDR3 nucleotides are TGTGCCACCAGCCTAGAGGGACAGGGAGGCGAGCAGTACTTC. This codes for CATSLEGQGGEQYF.

The chain has TRBV7-2 and TRBJ1-6; D gene ambiguous. The CDR3 loop spans 15 amino acids. Trimming stripped 4 bases from V and 10 bases from J, with 17 bases between. In germline, CDR1 is SGHTA, CDR2 FQGNSA. The CDR3 is CASSSLPQAESPLHF. The CDR3, as DNA: TGTGCCAGCAGCTCCCTCCCCCAGGCGGAGTCACCCCTCCACTTT. Complete variable domain (other parts from reference TRBV7-2 and TRBJ1-6): GAGVSQSPSNKVTEKGKDVELRCDPISGHTALYWYRQSLGQGLEFLIYFQGNSAPDKSGLPSDRFSAERTGGSVSTLTIQRTQQEDSAVYLCASSSLPQAESPLHFGNGTRLTVT.

V and J are TRBV27 and TRBJ2-1; unclear D gene. V lost 2 bases to trimming and J lost 0 bases, with 5 bases between them. Germline-derived CDR1 and CDR2 are MNHEY and SMNVEV (reference sequence). The CDR3 is 14 residues long. This chain's CDR3 is CASSLQLSYNEQFF. In nucleotides, the CDR3 is TGTGCCAGCAGTTTACAGCTCTCCTACAATGAGCAGTTCTTC.

The rearrangement joins TRBV5-1 to TRBJ2-3; either TRBD1 or TRBD2 may supply D (5 bases each). The CDR3 consists of 14 residues. The germline V and J ends were trimmed by 4 bases and 2 bases, with 11 bases remaining between them. CDR1 and CDR2 from the germline V gene are SGHRS and YFSETQ. The CDR3 nucleotides read TGCGCCAGCAGCCTGGGGGAAGCCACAGATACGCAGTATTTT. It specifies CASSLGEATDTQYF.

This clone was recorded once. The gene calls are TRBV9 and TRBJ2-7, with TRBD2 matching 10 bases. The CDR3 consists of 15 residues. The V gene's germline CDR1 is SGDLS and CDR2 YYNGEE. Losses at the gene ends were 2 bases for V and 6 bases for J; bases not matched to a gene: 8. As DNA, the CDR3 is TGTGCCAGCAGCGTCAGAGGTACTAGCGGGGCCGAGCAGTACTTC. This translates into CASSVRGTSGAEQYF.